The 26 T cell receptor beta chains listed next were all sequenced from one sample in a study of control samples from healthy donors and cancer patients. Method: immunoSEQ multiplex PCR; TCRdb's copy keeps in-frame clones and lacks some. The repertoire holds about 120,000 clones, about 87% seen once, with around 10% in the top ten. Sequenced: blood. All receptors derive from a man younger than 40 in good health.

The chain combines TRBV11-2 with TRBJ1-6; 8 bases agree with TRBD1. Germline lookup yields CDR1 SGHAT and CDR2 FQNNGV. This CDR3 spans 13 amino acids. The J segment lost 9 bases and the V segment lost 5 bases, leaving 3 bases of the junction unmatched. CDR3 coding DNA: TGTGCCAGCAGCCAGGGGGCGGGTTCACCCCTCCACTTT. It translates to CASSQGAGSPLHF. Combining the CDR3 with reference TRBV11-2 and TRBJ1-6 gives the whole variable domain EAGVAQSPRYKIIEKRQSVAFWCNPISGHATLYWYQQILGQGPKLLIQFQNNGVVDDSQLPKDRFSAERLKGVDSTLKIQPAKLEDSAVYLCASSQGAGSPLHFGNGTRLTVT.

This clone has just a few counts. J is TRBJ1-1 and V is TRBV11-3, with D maybe TRBD1 (5 bases). The germline V and J ends were trimmed by 5 bases and 3 bases, with 19 bases remaining between them. CDR3 length equals 16 residues. The germline gives CDR1 SGHNT, CDR2 YENEEA. The CDR3 DNA sequence: TGTGCCAGCAGCCCCAGTTCCTCAGGGACCCACACTGAAGCTTTCTTT. Translated: CASSPSSSGTHTEAFF.

The rearrangement joins TRBV29-1 to TRBJ2-6, with D possibly matching TRBD1 (6 bases). Per the germline V gene, CDR1 is SQVTM and CDR2 is ANQGSEA. The CDR3 extends over 13 amino acids. CDR3 coding DNA: TGCTCCCGAACAGGGTCTGGGGCCAACGTCCTGACTTTC. This gives the protein CSRTGSGANVLTF.

The rearrangement uses TRBV2 and TRBJ1-1; D is uncertain. This CDR3 has 14 residues. V dropped 5 bases and J dropped 6 bases, with 16 bases sitting between them. In germline, CDR1 is SNHLY, CDR2 FYNNEI. The chain's CDR3 is CASSYLDGVAEAFF. The CDR3 coding sequence is TGTGCCAGCAGTTATCTGGACGGGGTGGCTGAAGCTTTCTTT. The whole variable domain, remainder taken from reference TRBV2 and TRBJ1-1, is EPEVTQTPSHQVTQMGQEVILRCVPISNHLYFYWYRQILGQKVEFLVSFYNNEISEKSEIFDDQFSVERPDGSNFTLKIRSTKLEDSAMYFCASSYLDGVAEAFFGQGTRLTVV.

The chain is built from TRBV29-1 and TRBJ1-1, with 9 positions matching TRBD1. J was trimmed by 11 bases and V by 5 bases; bases with no gene match: 15. The CDR3 extends over 14 amino acids. Germline V gives CDR1 SQVTM, CDR2 ANQGSEA. The CDR3 DNA sequence: TGCAGCGTTACGAAGGACAGGGGCGCATCCGTGGCTTTCTTT. This gives the protein CSVTKDRGASVAFF.

The J gene is TRBJ1-1, the V gene TRBV30, with 8 bases identical to TRBD1. CDR1 is GTSNPN, CDR2 SVGIG, per germline (reference sequence). This CDR3 is built from 13 residues. CDR3 sequence (DNA): TGTGCTCACTCAGGACAGGGAGGGACTGAAGCTTTCTTT. Its protein is CAHSGQGGTEAFF.

CDR3 region: CASSLGTTDTQYF. The DNA of the CDR3 is TGTGCCAGCAGTTTAGGGACTACAGATACGCAGTATTTT. The chain carries TRBV12-3 or TRBV12-4 and TRBJ2-3, with TRBD2 as a possible D gene (5 bases). Trimming removed 1 base at V and 3 bases at J, with 5 bases between. The CDR3 runs 13 residues.

This clone showed up just once. This rearrangement joins TRBV18 to TRBJ1-5; unclear D gene. CDR1 is KGHSH and CDR2 is LQKENI in the germline V gene. The CDR3 covers 15 residues. V dropped 3 bases and J dropped 5 bases, with 14 bases sitting between them. This chain's CDR3 is CASSPEGKGDQPQHF. The CDR3 DNA follows: TGTGCCAGCTCACCCGAGGGAAAAGGTGATCAGCCCCAGCATTTT.

The chain uses TRBV30 and TRBJ1-2; TRBD1 matches at 10 bases. Trimming at V came to 8 bases and at J to 8 bases, leaving 8 bases not matched to a gene. Germline V gene sequence: CDR1 GTSNPN, CDR2 SVGIG (reference sequence). The CDR3 covers 12 residues. CDR3 protein: CAERGQGDGYTF. CDR3 in DNA: TGTGCCGAACGAGGACAGGGGGACGGCTACACCTTC.

The chain recombines TRBV4-1 with TRBJ2-2; TRBD2 agrees at 10 bases. Germline assignment: CDR1 MGHRA and CDR2 YSYEKL. V lost 0 bases and J lost 1; bases outside the gene matches: 5. This CDR3 comprises 18 residues. The CDR3, as DNA: TGCGCCAGCAGCCAAGATAGGGCTAGCGGGGGGAACACCGGGGAGCTGTTTTTT. Protein: CASSQDRASGGNTGELFF.

The chain is built from TRBV29-1 and TRBJ1-1; 7 nucleotides match TRBD1. Germline V gene data show CDR1 as SQVTM and CDR2 as ANQGSEA. V gave up 5 bases and J gave up 6 bases; unmatched junction bases: 6. The CDR3 covers 12 residues. The CDR3 bases are TGCAGCGTTTTGTTAGGGGGCCCTGAAGCTTTCTTT. As protein: CSVLLGGPEAFF.

The chain combines TRBV6-6 with TRBJ1-2; no clear D. Germline loops: CDR1 MNHNY, CDR2 SVGAGI (reference sequence). V lost 4 bases and J 1 base, leaving 7 bases between the germline ends. The CDR3 is 13 amino acids. The CDR3 here is CASSSQSNYGYTF. CDR3 sequence (DNA): TGTGCCAGCAGTTCGCAGAGTAACTATGGCTACACCTTC.

This clone was recorded only once. The V gene is TRBV12-3 or TRBV12-4, the J gene TRBJ2-7; D is unclear. The CDR3 length is 13 residues. V lost 5 bases, J lost 4 bases, and 12 bases lay in between. CDR3 bases: TGTGCCAGCAGTAACCGTTGGGGTTACGAGCAGTACTTC. Translating it yields CASSNRWGYEQYF.

The chain has TRBV9 and TRBJ1-2; tentatively, D is TRBD1 (5 bases). Germline V gene lookup returns CDR1 SGDLS and CDR2 YYNGEE. V was clipped by 3 bases and J by 6 bases, with 18 bases between them. CDR3 size: 15 residues. In nucleotides, the CDR3 is TGTGCCAGCAGCGCCGACCCCGGGGCAAGAGATGGCTACACCTTC. Protein sequence: CASSADPGARDGYTF. Complete variable domain (other parts from reference TRBV9 and TRBJ1-2): DSGVTQTPKHLITATGQRVTLRCSPRSGDLSVYWYQQSLDQGLQFLIQYYNGEERAKGNILERFSAQQFPDLHSELNLSSLELGDSALYFCASSADPGARDGYTFGSGTRLTVV.

The chain uses TRBV13 and TRBJ2-7; TRBD2 matches at 12 bases. There are 15 residues in the CDR3. Per germline, CDR1 PRHDT and CDR2 FYEKMQ (reference sequence). The J segment lost 6 bases and the V segment lost 0 bases, leaving 3 bases of the junction unmatched. The CDR3 is CASSLGPSGGGEQYF. CDR3 bases: TGTGCCAGCAGCTTAGGGCCTAGCGGGGGGGGCGAGCAGTACTTC.

The genes are TRBV19 and TRBJ1-5; a weak D match, TRBD1 (5 bases). This CDR3 is built from 14 residues. Germline V gene data show CDR1 as LNHDA and CDR2 as SQIVND (reference sequence). Trimming removed 6 bases at V and 2 bases at J, with 11 bases between. The CDR3 DNA follows: TGTGCCAGTAGGGACCTGGGGGGCAATCAGCCCCAGCATTTT. The encoded protein is CASRDLGGNQPQHF.

As for this clone: The sample holds other DNA sequences that translate to the same CDR3. The V call is TRBV5-1, the J call TRBJ2-7, with D unclear. Per germline, CDR1 SGHRS and CDR2 YFSETQ. This CDR3 contains 11 residues. Trimming pared 4 bases from V and 0 bases from J, leaving 2 bases between. Here the CDR3 DNA reads TGCGCCAGCAGCAGCTCCTACGAGCAGTACTTC. Its translation is CASSSSYEQYF.

The chain is built from TRBV2 and TRBJ1-6; tentative D call: TRBD1 (6 bases). This CDR3 has 13 amino acids. Germline V gives CDR1 SNHLY, CDR2 FYNNEI. V lost 2 bases and J 8 bases, leaving 7 bases between the germline ends. The CDR3 region has the DNA TGTGCCAGCAGTGAAACAGGGCATTCACCCCTCCACTTT. It encodes CASSETGHSPLHF.

DNA of the CDR3: TGTGCCAGTAGTTTCCTCGGGACAGCCACCGGGGAGCTGTTTTTT. This gives the protein CASSFLGTATGELFF. The genes are TRBV19 and TRBJ2-2; 7 nucleotides match TRBD1. V was pared by 5 bases and J by 4 bases, with 7 bases of the junction left unmatched. The germline CDR1 and CDR2 sequences are LNHDA and SQIVND (reference sequence). CDR3 size: 15 residues.

The rearrangement joins TRBV4-1 to TRBJ2-1; 10 bases are a match to TRBD1. CDR1 and CDR2 (germline): MGHRA, YSYEKL. The CDR3 loop spans 15 amino acids. With 6 bases clipped from V and 4 bases from J, the junction kept 6 bases outside the gene matches. The CDR3 protein is CASRPDRGPYNEQFF. The CDR3 DNA sequence: TGCGCCAGCAGACCCGACAGGGGGCCTTACAATGAGCAGTTCTTC.

This rearrangement joins TRBV5-1 to TRBJ1-4; 8 bases match TRBD1. The CDR3 runs to 15 residues. Germline loops: CDR1 SGHRS, CDR2 YFSETQ. V shed 4 bases, J shed 3 bases, and the junction held 5 bases outside the gene matches. This CDR3 is CASSESRGPNEKLFF. DNA of the CDR3: TGCGCCAGCAGCGAGAGCAGGGGGCCTAATGAAAAACTGTTTTTT.

V is TRBV5-1 and J is TRBJ2-3, with TRBD1 matching over 10 bases. The ends lost 4 bases at V and 4 bases at J; junction bases unmatched: 3. Germline assignment: CDR1 SGHRS and CDR2 YFSETQ. There are 14 residues in the CDR3. The CDR3 region has the DNA TGCGCCAGCAGCCCGGACAGGGGGTCAGATACGCAGTATTTT. Encoded protein: CASSPDRGSDTQYF.

The chain is built from TRBV6-5 and TRBJ1-6; no reliable D call. Germline CDR1 and CDR2: MNHEY and SVGAGI. Trimming stripped 4 bases from V and 0 bases from J, with 7 bases between. This CDR3 comprises 15 residues. The CDR3 region is CASSFSLSYNSPLHF. CDR3 in DNA: TGTGCCAGCAGTTTTTCCCTCTCCTATAATTCACCCCTCCACTTT.

This rearrangement joins TRBV30 to TRBJ2-7; possible D gene TRBD2, 7 bases. The CDR3 runs to 15 residues. Germline V gives CDR1 GTSNPN, CDR2 SVGIG (reference sequence). V was pared by 3 bases and J by 4 bases, with 19 bases between. Written as DNA, the CDR3 is TGTGCCTGGAGGAGAGGGGGGGGCGACGGGTACGAGCAGTACTTC. Translated: CAWRRGGGDGYEQYF.

This clone was counted ten times or more. This chain uses TRBV6-5 with TRBJ1-1; D gene uncertain. CDR3 size: 15 residues. Trimming pared 0 bases from V and 1 base from J, leaving 9 bases between. In germline, CDR1 is MNHEY, CDR2 SVGAGI. CDR3 loop: CASSYSNSPNTEAFF. CDR3 DNA: TGTGCCAGCAGTTACTCGAACAGCCCGAACACTGAAGCTTTCTTT.

This clone has a single count. The V call is TRBV7-9, the J call TRBJ1-4; D perhaps matches TRBD1 (6 bases). The V end lost 5 bases, the J end lost 3 bases, and 10 bases lay between the germline ends. Germline V lookup: CDR1 SEHNR, CDR2 FQNEAQ (reference sequence). The CDR3 length is 14 residues. Here the CDR3 reads CASSPTGPNEKLFF. In DNA form, the CDR3 reads TGTGCCAGCAGCCCCACAGGGCCTAATGAAAAACTGTTTTTT.